This T cell receptor (beta chain) was recovered during a study of blood T cell repertoires in COVID-19. TCRdb's table, derived via immunoSEQ multiplex PCR, lists solely in-frame clones and lacks some. The repertoire holds 200,000 to 250,000 clones, with around 85% as singletons. CDR3 length equals 15 residues. Germline-derived CDR1 and CDR2 are LGHNA and YSLEER. V was pared by 0 bases and J by 0 bases, with 8 bases between. The rearrangement uses TRBV4-3 and TRBJ1-2; the D is unclear. The source of this sequence is a woman aged 45-60 years with acute COVID-19. The sequenced material came from PBMCs or T cells enriched from blood (not recorded which). CDR3 coding DNA: TGCGCCAGCAGCCAAGATTCCCCAGCTAACTATGGCTACACCTTC. Protein product: CASSQDSPANYGYTF.